A selection of T cell receptor beta chains follows, all from one sample in a study of CD8 T cells in Susac syndrome. Via MiXCR, TCRdb re-called the immunoSEQ multiplex PCR reads, giving one row per CDR3 protein. The sample has 100,000 to 150,000 distinct CDR3 sequences; around 94% are singletons. Sample: CD8+ T cells from PBMCs. The receptor set was obtained from a human donor with Susac syndrome. Each CDR3 is given with its conserved first and last residue. D genes are given only for firm matches. The size entry is marked missing in some rows and otherwise reads once, few, many or a size class.

J gene | CDR3 length | D gene | clone size | V gene | CDR3 DNA | CDR3 protein
TRBJ2-7 | 16 | . | once | TRBV24-1 | TGTGCCACCAATGCTGGGGTAAGGCCGAGGGTCAGCGAGCAGTACTTC | CATNAGVRPRVSEQYF
TRBJ2-7 | 14 | . | . | TRBV27 | TGTGCCAGCAGTTTAGGGCTGGGCTACTACGAGCAGTACTTC | CASSLGLGYYEQYF
TRBJ1-2 | 14 | . | once | TRBV7-2 | TGTGCCAGCAGCTCCGTGGCGGGGTTCTCTGGCTACACCTTC | CASSSVAGFSGYTF
TRBJ2-7 | 15 | . | few | TRBV20-1 | TGCAGTGCTAGAGATTTAGAGGGGCTATCCTACGAGCAGTACTTC | CSARDLEGLSYEQYF
TRBJ2-5 | 16 | TRBD1 | . | TRBV5-6 | TGTGCCAGCAGCTTGGAATGGACAGGGGGCGAAGAGACCCAGTACTTC | CASSLEWTGGEETQYF
TRBJ2-3 | 16 | . | . | TRBV6-5 | TGTGCCAGCAGTTTGAAGGGCAGGGCTAGCACAGATACGCAGTATTTT | CASSLKGRASTDTQYF
TRBJ2-3 | 12 | . | . | TRBV5-4 | TGTGCCAGCTCAGGGGACACAGATACGCAGTATTTT | CASSGDTDTQYF
TRBJ2-2 | 14 | . | once | TRBV19 | TGTGCCAGTACCAGGGATGTCGGCACCGGGGAGCTGTTTTTT | CASTRDVGTGELFF
TRBJ2-5 | 14 | TRBD1 | . | TRBV20-1 | TGCAGTGCTGGAAGGGACAGGGGTTTCGAGACCCAGTACTTC | CSAGRDRGFETQYF
TRBJ2-1 | 15 | . | few | TRBV7-7 | TGTGCTAGCAGCTCTGGGACCGCTACCTACAATGAGCAGTTCTTC | CASSSGTATYNEQFF
TRBJ2-5 | 16 | . | . | TRBV27 | TGTGCCAGCAGTCCCCCGACAGGCGCCCTCCAAGAGACCCAGTACTTC | CASSPPTGALQETQYF
TRBJ2-7 | 15 | TRBD2 | . | TRBV7-9 | TGTGCCAGCAGCAAATCAAGCGGGGGTGTCTACGAGCAGTACTTC | CASSKSSGGVYEQYF
TRBJ2-1 | 17 | TRBD1 | . | TRBV13 | TGTGCCAGCAGCTTAGAGCCTGGACAGGGGTTGAACAATGAGCAGTTCTTC | CASSLEPGQGLNNEQFF
TRBJ1-1 | 13 | . | . | TRBV20-1 | TGCAGTGCTAGTTCCATCCAGAACACTGAAGCTTTCTTT | CSASSIQNTEAFF
TRBJ1-1 | 16 | TRBD1 | . | TRBV30 | TGTGCCTGGAGCAATTCCCGGGCAGGGGGAGAGACTGAAGCTTTCTTT | CAWSNSRAGGETEAFF
TRBJ1-2 | 16 | . | . | TRBV7-9 | TGTGCCAGCAGCCCCGGTTTGAATTTGCGGACTTATGGCTACACCTTC | CASSPGLNLRTYGYTF
TRBJ1-5 | 17 | TRBD1 | . | TRBV20-1 | TGCAGTGCTATAGAGTGGGGTAAAAGGGGGCCGTCTCAGCCCCAGCATTTT | CSAIEWGKRGPSQPQHF
TRBJ2-4 | 15 | . | . | TRBV11-2 | TGTGCCAGCAGGGGCTCAGAGCTAGCCAAAAACATTCAGTACTTC | CASRGSELAKNIQYF
TRBJ2-7 | 14 | . | . | TRBV7-2 | TGTGCCAGCAGCTTAGATTGGCTAACCCACGAGCAGTACTTC | CASSLDWLTHEQYF
TRBJ2-7 | 13 | . | . | TRBV20-1 | TGCAGTGCTAGAGACCCCACGAACTACGAGCAGTACTTC | CSARDPTNYEQYF
TRBJ2-3 | 15 | TRBD2 | . | TRBV15 | TGTGCCACCCAGCTCCACGCGGGGGGCACAGATACGCAGTATTTT | CATQLHAGGTDTQYF
TRBJ1-2 | 14 | TRBD1 | . | TRBV13 | TGTGCCAGCAGCTTTTTGGGACAGTCCTATGGCTACACCTTC | CASSFLGQSYGYTF
TRBJ1-1 | 15 | . | . | TRBV7-8 | TGTGCCAGCAGCCCCGGGACACAAACGAACACTGAAGCTTTCTTT | CASSPGTQTNTEAFF
TRBJ2-1 | 14 | . | . | TRBV20-1 | TGCAGTGCTAGAACAGGGCGAGCCTACAATGAGCAGTTCTTC | CSARTGRAYNEQFF
TRBJ2-1 | 16 | TRBD1 | . | TRBV4-3 | TGCGCCAGCAGCCAAGAATCAGGGGGCTCCTACAATGAGCAGTTCTTC | CASSQESGGSYNEQFF
TRBJ2-7 | 14 | . | once | TRBV30 | TGTGCCTGGAGCGGCGGGACGGACTCCTACGAGCAGTACTTC | CAWSGGTDSYEQYF
TRBJ2-1 | 15 | TRBD2 | . | TRBV5-1 | TGCGCCAGCAGCTTGACTAGCGGGGGGGCATGGGAGCAGTTCTTC | CASSLTSGGAWEQFF
TRBJ2-1 | 15 | TRBD2 | . | TRBV10-2 | TGCGCCAGCAGCCCCGGACCGGGGGGGTACAATGAGCAGTTCTTC | CASSPGPGGYNEQFF
TRBJ1-6 | 15 | . | . | TRBV15 | TGTGCCACCAGCAGAGATGCAGACTCCAGGTCACCCCTCCACTTT | CATSRDADSRSPLHF
TRBJ2-1 | 13 | . | . | TRBV30 | TGTGCCTGGAGTGTACTGTCCGTTGGTGAGCAGTTCTTC | CAWSVLSVGEQFF
TRBJ2-3 | 17 | . | . | TRBV5-1 | TGCGCCAGCAGCTTAGGTGGGAGCCGCGGCGAGACAGATACGCAGTATTTT | CASSLGGSRGETDTQYF
TRBJ2-3 | 16 | . | . | TRBV28 | TGTGCCAGCAGTCCCTGGGAAAAGGCTAGCACAGATACGCAGTATTTT | CASSPWEKASTDTQYF